The 3 T cell receptor beta chains presented below share a single source sample, sequenced in a study of tumor and adjacent non-tumor tissue in lung cancer. TCRbeta libraries were built with three rounds of nested PCR, modified from ARM-PCR. TCRdb independently ran MiXCR on the multiplex PCR reads; one entry per CDR3 protein. This sample yields about 67,000 distinct CDR3 sequences, of which more than 75% are seen a single time; roughly 45% belongs to the top ten. This sample's RNA came from whole unsorted tissue. Distant lung tissue was collected more than 3 cm away from the tumor edge. What was sequenced was distant non-tumor lung tissue. All receptors come from a man between 60 and 70 years old with non-small cell lung cancer.

This clonotype has ten or more counts. This sequence joins TRBV7-9 and TRBJ2-7, with no clear D. Germline lookup yields CDR1 SEHNR and CDR2 FQNEAQ (reference sequence). The CDR3 extends over 12 amino acids. V lost 5 bases, J lost 6 bases, and 11 bases lay in between. CDR3 residues: CASSHPQGEQYF. CDR3 nucleotides: TGTGCCAGCAGCCACCCCCAAGGCGAGCAGTACTTC.

Comment on this clonotype: A read error may explain this, as a much larger clone is one base away. The V and J genes are TRBV5-1 and TRBJ2-7; possibly TRBD1 for D (6 bases). The CDR3 runs to 14 residues. Germline CDR1 reads SGHRS; CDR2 reads YFSETQ. V was cut by 3 bases and J by 4 bases, with 14 bases left in between. The CDR3 loop reads CASSSEQGYYEQYF. CDR3 DNA sequence: TGCGCCAGCAGCTCGGAACAGGGTTATTACGAGCAGTACTTC.

Remarks on this clonotype: One end of the junction varies from germline; a read error may be responsible. The gene calls are TRBV6-5 and TRBJ1-5, with no clear D. The CDR3 consists of 14 residues. The germline V gene has CDR1 MNHEY and CDR2 SVGAGI. CDR3 amino acids: CDSRPGLPVEPQHF. CDR3 coding DNA: TGTGACAGCAGACCAGGCCTACCCGTGGAGCCCCAGCATTTT.